This TCR beta chain is from a study of OX40 agonist ivuxolimab in advanced cancers. Across the study: Three individuals attained partial responses, comprising one hepatocellular carcinoma case and two cutaneous melanoma cases.

Comment on this clone: Distinct nucleotide sequences in the sample also encode this CDR3.

Generated by immunoSEQ multiplex PCR, the TCRdb table keeps only in-frame clones and is missing some. Among some 22,000 clones listed, roughly 71% were seen once. The CDR3 sequence is 15 residues long. V was trimmed by 3 bases and J by 0 bases, leaving 10 bases between them. Germline loops: CDR1 MNHEY, CDR2 SVGAGI. Sample: CD4+ or CD8+ T cells sorted from blood, taken in a trial of the OX40 agonist ivuxolimab. The chain links TRBV6-5 to TRBJ2-3, with D perhaps TRBD1 (5 bases). The sequence was collected from an adult with an advanced solid tumor such as melanoma, head and neck, liver or kidney cancer. In DNA form, the CDR3 reads TGTGCCAGCAGTTATCTGGGGCAGAGCACAGATACGCAGTATTTT. Protein: CASSYLGQSTDTQYF.